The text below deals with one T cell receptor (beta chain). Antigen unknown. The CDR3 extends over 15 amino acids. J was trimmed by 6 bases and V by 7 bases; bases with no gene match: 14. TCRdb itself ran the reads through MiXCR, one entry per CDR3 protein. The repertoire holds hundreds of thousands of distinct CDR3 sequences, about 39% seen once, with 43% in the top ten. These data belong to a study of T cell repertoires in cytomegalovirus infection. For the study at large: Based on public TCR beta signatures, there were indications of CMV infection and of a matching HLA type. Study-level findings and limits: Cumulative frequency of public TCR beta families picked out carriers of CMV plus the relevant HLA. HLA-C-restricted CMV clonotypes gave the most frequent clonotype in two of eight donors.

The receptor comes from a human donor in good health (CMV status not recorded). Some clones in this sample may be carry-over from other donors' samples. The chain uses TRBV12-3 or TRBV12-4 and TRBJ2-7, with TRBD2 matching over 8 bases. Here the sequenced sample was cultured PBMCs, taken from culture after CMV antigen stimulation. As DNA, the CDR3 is TGTGCCAGCACCCCGGGGGGGACTATTCCGAGCGAGCAGTACTTC. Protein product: CASTPGGTIPSEQYF.